The clone carrying this T cell receptor (beta chain) was seen more than once but under ten times. What it recognizes is unknown. Investigators merged groups given second doses at roughly 4 or roughly 12 weeks. TCRdb's table, derived via immunoSEQ multiplex PCR, lists solely in-frame clones and lacks some. The table shows 55,000 to 65,000 clones, with 85% to 90% occurring only once. The data originate from a study of T cell responses to AZD1222 COVID-19 vaccine. In germline, CDR1 is SGHAT, CDR2 FQNNGV. The CDR3 has 14 amino acids. Trimming stripped 0 bases from V and 6 bases from J, with 11 bases between. Whole-study results and caveats: Most donors were white British and more were female, and clonal diversity was possibly underestimated.

Sequenced here: peripheral blood, sampled 28 days after the second AZD1222 dose. The chain has TRBV11-2 and TRBJ1-1; a weak D match, TRBD1 (5 bases). The sequence was collected from an adult who received the AZD1222 COVID-19 vaccine. The CDR3 spells CASSLDGGFSEAFF. CDR3 bases: TGTGCCAGCAGCTTAGATGGGGGTTTTTCTGAAGCTTTCTTT.